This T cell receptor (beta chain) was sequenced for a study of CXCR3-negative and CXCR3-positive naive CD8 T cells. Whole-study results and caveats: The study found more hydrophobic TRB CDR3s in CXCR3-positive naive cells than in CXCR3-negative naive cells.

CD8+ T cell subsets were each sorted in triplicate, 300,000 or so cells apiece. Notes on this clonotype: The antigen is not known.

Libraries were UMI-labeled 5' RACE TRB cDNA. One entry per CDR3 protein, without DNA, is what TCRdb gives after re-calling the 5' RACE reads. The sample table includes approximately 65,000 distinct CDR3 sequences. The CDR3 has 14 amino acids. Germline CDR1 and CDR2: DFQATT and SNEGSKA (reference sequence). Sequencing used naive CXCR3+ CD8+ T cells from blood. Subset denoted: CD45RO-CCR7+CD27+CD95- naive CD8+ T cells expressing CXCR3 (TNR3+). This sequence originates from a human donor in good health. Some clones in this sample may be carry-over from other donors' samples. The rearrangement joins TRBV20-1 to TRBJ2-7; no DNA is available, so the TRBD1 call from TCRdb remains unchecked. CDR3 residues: CSAREDRRAYEQYF.